Presented here are 31 T cell receptor beta chains from one specimen sequenced in a study of CD8+ T cells in alopecia areata. cDNA serving as the sequencing template came from extracted, reverse transcribed RNA. TCRdb's table, derived via immunoSEQ multiplex PCR, lists solely in-frame clones and lacks some. This set yields some 110,000 clones and no singletons; the top ten hold around 19%. Sequenced material: lesional skin. The receptors were sampled from a C3H/HeJ mouse with alopecia areata. Mouse MHC haplotype: H2-k.

Worth noting for this clone: Mouse gene names apply. Sequencing ends 4 residues short of the CDR3 end; the germline J gene provides the rest. Other DNA sequences in the sample encode the same CDR3. The chain links TRBV13-3 to TRBJ2-3, with D possibly being TRBD1 (5 bases). This CDR3 contains 15 residues. V was clipped by 2 bases and J by 1 base, with 11 bases between them. The germline CDR1 and CDR2 sequences are NNHDY and SYVADS. The sequenced CDR3 bases are TGTGCCAGCAGTGACAGGGAAGTTGGTGCAGAA. This translates into CASSDREVGAE. The full CDR3 protein is CASSDREVGAETLYF.

This clone was counted ten times or more. Gene names and germline match the mouse. The read terminates 4 residues ahead of where the CDR3 ends, so the germline J gene completes it. V is TRBV13-3 and J is TRBJ2-4; TRBD2 agrees at 9 bases. This CDR3 is 14 amino acids long. Germline assignment: CDR1 NNHDY and CDR2 SYVADS. With 6 bases clipped from V and 3 bases from J, the junction kept 5 bases outside the gene matches. Here the CDR3 reads CASTYWGAQNTLYF. The CDR3 DNA, read in part, is TGTGCCAGCACGTACTGGGGGGCACAAAAC.

This clone occurred a few times. The listed genes are named as in mouse. The read ends 4 residues early relative to the CDR3; the germline J gene fills the gap. V is TRBV1 and J is TRBJ1-1; D is uncertain. In germline, CDR1 is NSQYPW, CDR2 LRSPGD (reference sequence). The CDR3 is 16 residues long. The V gene lost 0 bases and the J gene lost 0 bases, with 11 bases spanning the gap. The part of the CDR3 DNA that was read is TGCACCTGCAGTGCAGAAGAAGACAATGCAAACACA. Amino acid sequence: CTCSAEEDNANT. The full CDR3 protein reads CTCSAEEDNANTEVFF.

In its sample, this clone was seen many times. Gene and germline names: mouse. CDR3 region: CTFPDWGDYAEQFF. Incomplete CDR3 DNA: TGCACCTTCCCAGACTGGGGGGACTATGCT. The chain has TRBV1 and TRBJ2-1; TRBD2 matches at 10 bases. The read ends 4 residues shy of where the CDR3 ends; the end is completed using the germline J gene. This CDR3 contains 14 residues. Germline CDR1 is NSQYPW and CDR2 is LRSPGD (reference sequence). V lost 10 bases, J lost 2 bases, and 5 bases stayed unmatched.

A few counts support this clone. Gene names denote mouse genes. The CDR3 goes on 4 residues after the read ends, and that part is filled in from the germline J gene. The chain recombines TRBV13-1 with TRBJ2-1, with 10 nucleotides matching TRBD2. This CDR3 contains 15 residues. In germline, CDR1 is NSHNY, CDR2 SYGAGN. The V segment lost 5 bases and the J segment 3 bases; nucleotides outside the gene matches: 5. The CDR3 bases that were read are TGTGCCAGCAGCTGGGGGGGCGCGAGCTATGCT. Translated: CASSWGGASYA. The complete CDR3 sequence is CASSWGGASYAEQFF.

As for this clone: The protein here is the DNA translation, as the TCRdb protein differs from it at residue 12. Germline and genes: mouse. The read comes to an end 3 residues before the CDR3 does, leaving the germline J gene to fill in the end. The chain combines TRBV1 with TRBJ1-6; 7 nucleotides agree with TRBD1. TRBJ1-6 qualifies as an ORF whose function is uncertain. The CDR3 extends over 15 amino acids. J gave up 4 bases and V 4 bases, and 4 bases lay outside the gene matches. Germline V lookup: CDR1 NSQYPW, CDR2 LRSPGD (reference sequence). This chain's CDR3 is CTCSELQGYNSPLYF. The DNA read from the CDR3 is TGCACCTGCAGTGAGCTACAGGGGTATAATTCGCCC.

As concerns this clone: Gene names are mouse gene names. The read is 4 residues too short to cover the CDR3 end, so that end is filled in from the germline J gene. The gene calls are TRBV13-3 and TRBJ2-4; 11 bases are a match to TRBD1. Germline V gene lookup returns CDR1 NNHDY and CDR2 SYVADS. This CDR3 is built from 15 residues. Unmatched junction bases numbered 5, after V lost 5 bases and J lost 3 bases. CDR3 sequence: CASSTGQGVQNTLYF. The CDR3 DNA, read in part, is TGTGCCAGCAGCACGGGACAGGGGGTCCAAAAC.

With respect to this clone: Any gene name here is a mouse gene name. CDR3 loop: CASSARHLSNERLFF. The CDR3 DNA, read in part, is TGTGCCAGCAGTGCTCGACATCTTTCCAACGAA. V is TRBV13-1 and J is TRBJ1-4; unclear D gene. The sequenced fragment ends 4 residues before the CDR3 boundary, so the rest is inferred from the germline J gene. The CDR3 length is 15 residues. V gave up 3 bases and J gave up 0 bases, with 9 bases separating them. Germline CDR1 and CDR2: NSHNY and SYGAGN.

Remarks on this clone: The genes are named according to mouse. The read gets to within 4 residues of the CDR3 end, and the germline J gene fills in the rest. The chain employs TRBV17 and TRBJ2-7; 7 bases are a match to TRBD1. Germline V lookup: CDR1 MNHDT, CDR2 YYDKIL. The CDR3 extends over 12 amino acids. The CDR3: CASSNDRDEQYF. Partial CDR3 DNA: TGTGCTAGCAGTAATGACAGGGAT.

In this sample, this clone turned up a few times. The germline and genes are mouse ones. The CDR3 end falls 4 residues outside the read, so it is completed with the germline J gene. The V gene is TRBV19, the J gene TRBJ2-1; 11 bases fit TRBD2. Germline assignment: CDR1 FNHDT and CDR2 SITEND (reference sequence). This CDR3 spans 16 amino acids. J was trimmed by 6 bases and V by 3 bases; bases with no gene match: 8. The CDR3 protein is CASSTPWTGGSAEQFF. CDR3 bases read: TGTGCCAGCAGTACCCCCTGGACTGGGGGGAGTGCT.

Notes on this clone: Each gene name is a mouse one. The CDR3 loop is CASRAGTGDDEQYF. The CDR3 bases that were read are TGTGCCAGCAGAGCCGGGACAGGGGATGAT. The rearrangement joins TRBV13-3 to TRBJ2-7; 10 bases are shared with TRBD1. The read ends 4 residues shy of where the CDR3 ends; the end is completed using the germline J gene. This CDR3 is 14 amino acids long. Germline-derived CDR1 and CDR2 are NNHDY and SYVADS.

This clone was recorded many times. Here the gene names and germline are mouse. With the read ending 4 residues before the CDR3 end, the germline J gene is used to fill in that end. The V call is TRBV13-3, the J call TRBJ2-1; possibly TRBD1 for D (6 bases). The V end was cut by 9 bases, the J end by 1 base, with 8 bases between. This CDR3 region has 12 residues. Germline CDR1 NNHDY, CDR2 SYVADS. The DNA read from the CDR3 is TGTGCCACGCAGGGGAACTATGCT. Translation: CATQGNYA. The whole CDR3 sequence is CATQGNYAEQFF.

Concerning this clone itself: Gene names and germline refer to mouse. Read sequence stops 4 residues before the CDR3 end, and the germline J gene provides the missing end. The rearrangement links TRBV19 to TRBJ1-4; 9 nucleotides match TRBD1. The CDR3 covers 15 residues. V lost 6 bases to trimming and J lost 3 bases; unmatched junction nucleotides: 6. Germline CDR1 FNHDT, CDR2 SITEND (reference sequence). The CDR3 sequence: CASTPGTGPNERLFF. CDR3 bases read: TGTGCCAGCACCCCCGGGACAGGGCCCAACGAA.

In this sample, this clone turned up many times. The genes are named according to mouse. The CDR3 end is not reached by the read, which stops 4 residues before it; the germline J gene fills it in. The chain joins TRBV13-3 to TRBJ2-7; D unclear. Looked up from germline, CDR1 is NNHDY and CDR2 is SYVADS. Trimming left V 4 bases short and J 2 bases short, with 7 bases between. The CDR3 is 12 residues long. Incomplete CDR3 DNA: TGTGCCAGCAGTCTGACTACCTAT. This gives the protein CASSLTTY. The CDR3 reads in full as CASSLTTYEQYF.

Turning to this clone: Gene names denote mouse genes. CDR3 protein: CASSNRGRESDYTF. CDR3 DNA, as far as it was read: TGTGCCAGCAGTAACAGGGGGCGCGAATCC. The chain combines TRBV13-3 with TRBJ1-2, with 9 bases fitting TRBD1. The CDR3 goes on 4 residues after the read ends, and that part is filled in from the germline J gene. The CDR3 runs 14 residues. Germline V gene sequence: CDR1 NNHDY, CDR2 SYVADS.

To note about this clone: Gene names are the mouse ones. CDR3 residues: CASSFTGTGGAREVFF. The sequenced CDR3 bases are TGTGCCAGCAGTTTTACCGGGACTGGGGGGGCGCGA. J is TRBJ1-1 and V is TRBV13-3; D perhaps matches TRBD1 (6 bases). The read comes to an end 4 residues before the CDR3 does, leaving the germline J gene to fill in the end. Germline CDR1 reads NNHDY; CDR2 reads SYVADS. There are 16 residues in the CDR3.

This clone was counted only a few times. All gene names here are mouse names. Read coverage stops 4 residues before the CDR3 terminus; the germline J gene supplies the remainder. The chain has TRBV14 and TRBJ2-2, with 7 bases fitting TRBD1. After removal of 0 bases from V and 0 bases from J, the junction contained 2 bases not matched to a gene. Germline V lookup: CDR1 SGHDT, CDR2 FRDEAV. CDR3 length: 16 residues. The CDR3 loop reads CASSFFQGANTGQLYF. CDR3 DNA, as far as it was read: TGTGCCAGCAGTTTCTTCCAGGGGGCAAACACCGGG.

Concerning this clone: Germline and genes: mouse. The observed sequence ends 4 residues before the CDR3 terminus, with the missing tail filled in from the germline J gene. The chain joins TRBV13-3 to TRBJ1-1, with TRBD1 matching 7 bases. The V segment lost 2 bases and the J segment 4 bases; nucleotides outside the gene matches: 8. Germline V gene lookup returns CDR1 NNHDY and CDR2 SYVADS. The CDR3 sequence is 15 residues long. Incomplete CDR3 DNA: TGTGCCAGCAGTGACCCTGACAGGGAGGGCACA. It specifies CASSDPDREGT. The full CDR3 protein reads CASSDPDREGTEVFF.

The table lists this clone with a few counts. Gene labels here are mouse ones. Sequencing ends 4 residues short of the CDR3 end; the germline J gene provides the rest. This chain connects TRBV17 to TRBJ2-2; 9 bases match TRBD1. The CDR3 spans 15 residues. From germline, CDR1 is MNHDT and CDR2 YYDKIL. The J segment lost 3 bases and the V segment lost 3 bases, leaving 2 bases of the junction unmatched. The CDR3 sequence is CASSRTGGDTGQLYF. Partial CDR3 DNA: TGTGCTAGCAGTAGGACAGGGGGGGACACCGGG.

With regard to this clone: The genes are named according to mouse. From the germline J gene comes the end of the CDR3, since the read stops 4 residues before it. The V call is TRBV1, the J call TRBJ2-5; D might be TRBD1 (6 bases). Germline assignment: CDR1 NSQYPW and CDR2 LRSPGD (reference sequence). The CDR3 runs 13 residues. The CDR3 here is CTCKSGTKDTQYF. CDR3 bases read: TGCACCTGCAAGTCCGGGACAAAAGAC.

Concerning this clone: Gene names denote mouse genes. With the read ending 4 residues before the CDR3 end, the germline J gene is used to fill in that end. The V gene is TRBV17, the J gene TRBJ2-5, with a weak D call TRBD1 (6 bases). This CDR3 contains 14 residues. Germline V gene data show CDR1 as MNHDT and CDR2 as YYDKIL. CDR3 in amino acids: CASSRGRGEDTQYF. CDR3 DNA, as far as it was read: TGTGCTAGCAGTAGAGGCAGGGGTGAAGAC.

Regarding this clone: Gene names follow the mouse nomenclature. The sequenced CDR3 bases are TGTGCCAGCGGTGATGAGACAGGGACTGGGGCTCGTGCT. Amino acid sequence: CASGDETGTGARA. The whole CDR3 protein is CASGDETGTGARAEQFF. The chain is built from TRBV13-2 and TRBJ2-1; 10 bases agree with TRBD2. The read finishes 4 residues shy of the CDR3 end, and the germline J gene is used to complete it. Germline V lookup: CDR1 NNHNN, CDR2 SYGAGS (reference sequence). This CDR3 contains 17 residues. The V and J ends lost 0 bases and 6 bases, in that order; junction bases with no gene match: 9.

Note on this clone: Gene labels here are mouse ones. With the read ending 4 residues before the CDR3 end, the germline J gene is used to fill in that end. The chain has TRBV13-3 and TRBJ2-1; no clear D. V was shortened by 0 bases and J by 4 bases, with 11 bases between the two germline ends. The CDR3 sequence is 15 residues long. Per the germline V gene, CDR1 is NNHDY and CDR2 is SYVADS. The CDR3 DNA, read in part, is TGTGCCAGCAGTGATGCAATGACAAAATATGCT. This encodes CASSDAMTKYA. The whole CDR3 sequence is CASSDAMTKYAEQFF.

This clone appeared a few times. Each gene name is a mouse one. Coverage ceases 4 residues before the CDR3 finishes, and the germline J gene fills in the end. V gene TRBV13-3 combines with J gene TRBJ2-5; TRBD1 is a possible D gene (6 bases). V lost 2 bases, J lost 0 bases, and 10 bases lay in between. CDR1 is NNHDY and CDR2 is SYVADS in the germline V gene. This CDR3 is 15 amino acids long. The CDR3 bases that were read are TGTGCCAGCAGTGAGCAACAGGGAAACCAAGAC. Translating gives CASSEQQGNQD. From start to end, the CDR3 is CASSEQQGNQDTQYF.

Regarding this clone: Each gene name is a mouse one. The sequenced fragment ends 4 residues before the CDR3 boundary, so the rest is inferred from the germline J gene. This chain uses TRBV13-1 with TRBJ2-1; 8 bases align to TRBD2. Germline CDR1 reads NSHNY; CDR2 reads SYGAGN. This CDR3 is built from 16 residues. The trim removed 2 bases at V and 0 bases at J, leaving 4 bases unmatched. Incomplete CDR3 DNA: TGTGCCAGCAGTGAGGTGACTGGGGTTAACTATGCT. Translation gives CASSEVTGVNYA. The complete CDR3 sequence is CASSEVTGVNYAEQFF.

There are a few counts of this clone. At residue 12, TCRdb's protein is not the same as the translated DNA, so the protein here was read from the DNA. Mouse germline and gene names are used. The CDR3 end lies 3 residues beyond the end of the read and is filled in from the germline J gene. The chain is built from TRBV13-3 and TRBJ1-6; 7 positions agree with TRBD1. TRBJ1-6 falls under the ORF class, with uncertain function. CDR3 length equals 15 residues. Germline trimming cut 1 base from V and 4 bases from J; bases unmatched to any gene: 2. Germline CDR1 is NNHDY and CDR2 is SYVADS. The CDR3 bases that were read are TGTGCCAGCAGTGATCACAGGGGTTATAATTCGCCC. Protein product: CASSDHRGYNSP. The complete CDR3 protein is CASSDHRGYNSPLYF.

On this clone itself: Gene and germline names: mouse. The DNA ends 4 residues before the CDR3 does, and the rest of the CDR3 is filled in from the germline J gene. The V and J genes are TRBV13-2 and TRBJ2-1; possibly TRBD1 for D (6 bases). The CDR3 has 13 residues. Germline-derived CDR1 and CDR2 are NNHNN and SYGAGS (reference sequence). The V and J ends lost 6 bases and 0 bases respectively, with 7 bases between them. The sequenced part of the CDR3 DNA is TGTGCCAGCGAGACAGGTAACTATGCT. It is translated as CASETGNYA. The CDR3, in full, reads CASETGNYAEQFF.

This clone came up a few times. Any gene name here is a mouse gene name. From the germline J gene comes the end of the CDR3, since the read stops 4 residues before it. The V call is TRBV19, the J call TRBJ2-1; perhaps TRBD1 as D (6 bases). This CDR3 region has 14 residues. The germline V and J ends were trimmed by 1 base and 6 bases, with 11 bases remaining between them. Germline V gene data show CDR1 as FNHDT and CDR2 as SITEND (reference sequence). CDR3 amino acids: CASSIPGEGAEQFF. The sequenced part of the CDR3 DNA is TGTGCCAGCAGTATACCAGGGGAGGGTGCT.

This clone was seen repeatedly, ten times or more. Here the gene names and germline are mouse. The CDR3 is cut off 4 residues early in the read; its end comes from the germline J gene. The chain has TRBV13-3 and TRBJ2-1, with D tentatively TRBD2 (7 bases). The CDR3 loop spans 16 amino acids. The V end lost 0 bases, the J end lost 5 bases, and 15 bases lay between the germline ends. From germline, CDR1 is NNHDY and CDR2 SYVADS. CDR3 bases read: TGTGCCAGCAGTGATGCTCTGGGGGCCCGCGATGCT. Translated, it gives CASSDALGARDA. The full CDR3 is CASSDALGARDAEQFF.

As to this clone: These gene names are mouse names. The read ends 4 residues shy of where the CDR3 ends; the end is completed using the germline J gene. The chain joins TRBV13-3 to TRBJ2-1; TRBD2 is a possible D gene (7 bases). The CDR3 contains 15 residues. Germline lookup yields CDR1 NNHDY and CDR2 SYVADS. Trimming took 2 bases from V and 2 from J, leaving 11 bases between them. Incomplete CDR3 DNA: TGTGCCAGCAGTGAACCCTGGGGGCACTATGCT. Translated, it gives CASSEPWGHYA. The whole CDR3 sequence reads CASSEPWGHYAEQFF.

On this clone: Gene names follow the mouse nomenclature. The read ends 4 residues early relative to the CDR3; the germline J gene fills the gap. V gene TRBV1 combines with J gene TRBJ1-1; maybe TRBD1 (5 bases). The CDR3 sequence is 15 residues long. The germline V and J ends were trimmed by 2 bases and 0 bases, with 10 bases remaining between them. Germline CDR1 NSQYPW, CDR2 LRSPGD (reference sequence). The sequenced part of the CDR3 DNA is TGCACCTGCAGTGCATGGGGGGTTGCAAACACA. Protein product: CTCSAWGVANT. The CDR3 in its entirety is CTCSAWGVANTEVFF.